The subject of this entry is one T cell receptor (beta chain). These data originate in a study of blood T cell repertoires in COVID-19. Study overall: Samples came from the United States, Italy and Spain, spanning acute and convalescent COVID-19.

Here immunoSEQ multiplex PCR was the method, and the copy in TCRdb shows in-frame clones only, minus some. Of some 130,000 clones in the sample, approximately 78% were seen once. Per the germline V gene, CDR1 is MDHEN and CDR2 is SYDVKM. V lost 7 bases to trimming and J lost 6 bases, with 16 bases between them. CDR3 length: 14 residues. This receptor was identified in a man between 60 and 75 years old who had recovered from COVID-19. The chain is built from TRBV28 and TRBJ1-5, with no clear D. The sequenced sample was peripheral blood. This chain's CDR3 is CASTGFRGSQPQHF. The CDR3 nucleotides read TGTGCCAGCACCGGGTTTCGTGGGTCTCAGCCCCAGCATTTT.